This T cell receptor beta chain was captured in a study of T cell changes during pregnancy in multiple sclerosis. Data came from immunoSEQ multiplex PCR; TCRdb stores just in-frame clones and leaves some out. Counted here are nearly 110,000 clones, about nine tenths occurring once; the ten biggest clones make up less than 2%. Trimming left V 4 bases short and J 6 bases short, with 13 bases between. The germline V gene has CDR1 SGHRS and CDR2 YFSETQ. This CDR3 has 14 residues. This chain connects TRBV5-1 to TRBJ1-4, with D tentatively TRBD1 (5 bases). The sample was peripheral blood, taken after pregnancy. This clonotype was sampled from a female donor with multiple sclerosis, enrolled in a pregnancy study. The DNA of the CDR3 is TGCGCCAGCAGCGGGGGGGGAGGCCATGAAAAACTGTTTTTT. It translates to CASSGGGGHEKLFF.